Below are 22 T cell receptor beta chains sequenced from a single sample in a study of T cells in Graves' hyperthyroidism and ophthalmopathy. TCR beta CDR3 regions were amplified from RNA. The primer set for the first-round RT-PCR of the TCR CDR3 was HTBI. MiXCR was run by TCRdb on the multiplex PCR reads, yielding one entry per CDR3 protein. The sample carries around 350,000 distinct CDR3 sequences, roughly 25% recorded once. Source material: blood. These receptors were obtained from a man aged 50-60 years with Graves' hyperthyroidism.

This clonotype was observed many times. The chain has TRBV12-3 or TRBV12-4 and TRBJ2-1; tentatively, D is TRBD2 (6 bases). V shed 4 bases and J shed 9 bases, with 22 bases lying between them. The CDR3 covers 16 residues. This CDR3 is CASSSGTPIPSIEQFF. The CDR3 DNA follows: TGTGCCAGCAGTTCCGGGACTCCCATACCGTCGATTGAGCAGTTCTTC.

This clonotype appeared a few times. The chain couples TRBV7-9 to TRBJ2-3, with 15 bases matching TRBD2. J gave up 3 bases and V 5 bases, and 9 bases lay outside the gene matches. Germline loops: CDR1 SEHNR, CDR2 FQNEAQ (reference sequence). The CDR3 spans 18 residues. The CDR3 DNA sequence: TGTGCCAGCAGCCAAGGACTAGCGGGAGGGCCTCGGACAGATACGCAGTATTTT. Protein: CASSQGLAGGPRTDTQYF.

There are a few counts of this clonotype. The chain recombines TRBV6-5 with TRBJ2-7; no definite D call. V lost 0 bases to trimming and J lost 2 bases, with 11 bases between them. CDR1 and CDR2 (germline): MNHEY, SVGAGI. The CDR3 consists of 15 residues. The CDR3 DNA follows: TGTGCCAGCAGTTACTCCGCAGCACCACCCTACGAGCAGTACTTC. The encoded protein is CASSYSAAPPYEQYF.

This chain connects TRBV20-1 to TRBJ1-1, with D hard to call. The CDR3 extends over 14 amino acids. Per germline, CDR1 DFQATT and CDR2 SNEGSKA (reference sequence). V was trimmed by 2 bases and J by 1 base, leaving 11 bases between them. The CDR3 region is CSARSMGGNTEAFF. As DNA, the CDR3 is TGCAGTGCTAGAAGTATGGGAGGGAACACTGAAGCTTTCTTT.

Only a few counts were recorded for this clonotype. This chain links TRBV24-1 with TRBJ2-5; 11 positions agree with TRBD2. The CDR3 consists of 13 residues. After removal of 7 bases from V and 3 bases from J, the junction contained 0 bases not matched to a gene. The germline CDR1 and CDR2 sequences are KGHDR and SFDVKD. In DNA form, the CDR3 reads TGTGCCACCAGACTAGCGGGAGAAGAGACCCAGTACTTC. Translation: CATRLAGEETQYF.

The chain uses TRBV28 and TRBJ2-7; TRBD2 agrees at 10 bases. The CDR3 loop spans 13 amino acids. Germline-derived CDR1 and CDR2 are MDHEN and SYDVKM. V lost 11 bases to trimming and J lost 0 bases; unmatched junction nucleotides: 4. The CDR3 nucleotides read TGTGCCTGCGGACTAGCGGACTCCTACGAGCAGTACTTC. This translates into CACGLADSYEQYF.

The chain links TRBV10-3 to TRBJ2-7; 10 bases align to TRBD2. The CDR3 has 14 amino acids. Per the germline V gene, CDR1 is ENHRY and CDR2 is SYGVKD. Trimming took 3 bases from V and 2 from J; bases not matched to a gene: 1. CDR3 nucleotide sequence: TGTGCCATCAGTGATCTAGCGGGAGCCTACGAGCAGTACTTC. Translated: CAISDLAGAYEQYF.

This clonotype was observed a few times. This rearrangement joins TRBV5-1 to TRBJ1-1; TRBD1 is a possible D gene (6 bases). CDR1 is SGHRS and CDR2 is YFSETQ in the germline V gene. This CDR3 region has 14 residues. V was shortened by 4 bases and J by 5 bases, with 15 bases between the two germline ends. DNA for the CDR3: TGCGCCAGCAGCATGACAGGAGGCGGTACTGAAGCTTTCTTT. This encodes CASSMTGGGTEAFF.

The table lists this clonotype with many counts. J is TRBJ2-3 and V is TRBV20-1; D gene ambiguous. Germline CDR1 DFQATT, CDR2 SNEGSKA (reference sequence). Trimming left V 0 bases short and J 0 bases short, with 10 bases between. The CDR3 loop spans 15 amino acids. The DNA for the CDR3 is TGCAGTGCTAGAGATTCGGCAACTAGCACAGATACGCAGTATTTT. Translated, it gives CSARDSATSTDTQYF.

The rearrangement links TRBV19 to TRBJ2-3, with TRBD2 identical over 7 bases. This CDR3 comprises 16 residues. Per the germline V gene, CDR1 is LNHDA and CDR2 is SQIVND (reference sequence). The V gene end was trimmed by 1 base and the J gene end by 6 bases; junction bases not matched to a gene: 10. CDR3 sequence reads: CASSIGRRSGTDTQYF. As DNA, the CDR3 is TGTGCCAGTAGTATAGGCAGGCGGAGCGGGACCGATACGCAGTATTTT. The full variable domain, completed using reference TRBV19 and TRBJ2-3, is DGGITQSPKYLFRKEGQNVTLSCEQNLNHDAMYWYRQDPGQGLRLIYYSQIVNDFQKGDIAEGYSVSREKKESFPLTVTSAQKNPTAFYLCASSIGRRSGTDTQYFGPGTRLTVL.

This clonotype was observed a few times. The junction shows a germline mismatch at one end, possibly a read error. V and J are TRBV2 and TRBJ2-2; 8 nucleotides agree with TRBD2. The CDR3 loop spans 14 amino acids. Per the germline V gene, CDR1 is SNHLY and CDR2 is FYNNEI. CDR3 nucleotide sequence: TGTGCCAGCAGAAAGCTTAGCGGGACCGTGGAGCTGTTTTTT. Its protein is CASRKLSGTVELFF.

The V call is TRBV28, the J call TRBJ2-7; no reliable D call. Trimming pared 7 bases from V and 7 bases from J, leaving 8 bases between. The CDR3 is 10 residues long. Germline CDR1 MDHEN, CDR2 SYDVKM. For the CDR3, the DNA is TGTGCCAGCATTGGACGGGAGCAGTACTTC. It encodes CASIGREQYF.

The chain employs TRBV19 and TRBJ2-1; 11 bases align to TRBD2. CDR1 is LNHDA, CDR2 SQIVND, per germline (reference sequence). The J segment lost 0 bases and the V segment lost 3 bases, leaving 7 bases of the junction unmatched. The CDR3 is 18 amino acids. CDR3 amino acids: CASSILGLAGTSYNEQFF. CDR3 sequence (DNA): TGTGCCAGTAGTATTTTAGGACTAGCGGGTACCTCCTACAATGAGCAGTTCTTC. Using reference TRBV19 and TRBJ2-1 for the parts outside the CDR3, the full variable domain is DGGITQSPKYLFRKEGQNVTLSCEQNLNHDAMYWYRQDPGQGLRLIYYSQIVNDFQKGDIAEGYSVSREKKESFPLTVTSAQKNPTAFYLCASSILGLAGTSYNEQFFGPGTRLTVL.

This clonotype was observed once. V gene TRBV12-3 or TRBV12-4 combines with J gene TRBJ2-1, with D possibly being TRBD2 (5 bases). CDR3 size: 13 residues. Trimming pared 5 bases from V and 9 bases from J, leaving 14 bases between. CDR3 in DNA: TGTGCCAGCAGTAAGGGAAGCGGCAGTGAGCAGTTCTTC. Its protein is CASSKGSGSEQFF.

This clonotype was detected only a few times. The chain couples TRBV20-1 to TRBJ2-7; 9 bases align to TRBD1. CDR3 length: 15 amino acids. V dropped 3 bases and J dropped 4; count of bases not matched to a gene: 10. Germline lookup yields CDR1 DFQATT and CDR2 SNEGSKA (reference sequence). CDR3 residues: CSASRPGQGDYEQYF. DNA of the CDR3: TGCAGTGCTAGCCGACCGGGACAGGGCGATTACGAGCAGTACTTC.

This chain joins TRBV24-1 and TRBJ1-1; D possibly corresponds to TRBD1 (5 bases). Trimming took 3 bases from V and 1 from J, leaving 5 bases between them. The CDR3 covers 13 residues. CDR1 and CDR2 from the germline V gene are KGHDR and SFDVKD. The CDR3 is CATSDGGNTEAFF. In DNA form, the CDR3 reads TGTGCCACCAGTGATGGGGGGAACACTGAAGCTTTCTTT.

This clonotype was counted between two and nine times. V and J are TRBV18 and TRBJ1-1; 8 bases match TRBD1. CDR1 is KGHSH, CDR2 LQKENI, per germline. J gave up 11 bases and V 2 bases, and 10 bases lay outside the gene matches. The CDR3 has 14 residues. The CDR3, as DNA: TGTGCCAGCTCACCAACGGCGGACAGGGCCGCGGCTTTCTTT. This sequence encodes CASSPTADRAAAFF. Full variable domain (rest looked up from reference TRBV18 and TRBJ1-1): NAGVMQNPRHLVRRRGQEARLRCSPMKGHSHVYWYRQLPEEGLKFMVYLQKENIIDESGMPKERFSAEFPKEGPSILRIQQVVRGDSAAYFCASSPTADRAAAFFGQGTRLTVV.

This clonotype was seen a few times. V and J are TRBV5-4 and TRBJ2-7, with 8 bases that match TRBD1. The length of the CDR3 is 16 residues. V was clipped by 0 bases and J by 0 bases; unmatched bases: 5. The germline CDR1 and CDR2 sequences are SGHNT and YYREEE (reference sequence). For the CDR3, the DNA is TGTGCCAGCAGCTTGGCTCGGGACAGGTCCTCCTACGAGCAGTACTTC. Its translation: CASSLARDRSSYEQYF. Variable domain in full (rest from reference TRBV5-4 and TRBJ2-7): ETGVTQSPTHLIKTRGQQVTLRCSSQSGHNTVSWYQQALGQGPQFIFQYYREEENGRGNFPPRFSGLQFPNYSSELNVNALELDDSALYLCASSLARDRSSYEQYFGPGTRLTVT.

This clonotype appeared a few times. The CDR3 sequence: CASNKGGYNQPQHF. CDR3 nucleotides: TGTGCCAGCAACAAGGGTGGGTACAATCAGCCCCAGCATTTT. V is TRBV7-2 and J is TRBJ1-5; D gene unclear. The V gene lost 7 bases and the J gene lost 3 bases, with 13 bases spanning the gap. From germline, CDR1 is SGHTA and CDR2 FQGNSA. The CDR3 is 14 amino acids.

The rearrangement joins TRBV28 to TRBJ2-3, with 7 bases lining up with TRBD1. Unmatched junction bases numbered 7, after V lost 7 bases and J lost 3 bases. This CDR3 is built from 14 residues. Germline V gene lookup returns CDR1 MDHEN and CDR2 SYDVKM. The DNA for the CDR3 is TGTGCCAGCAACCCAGACAGGGTTACAGATACGCAGTATTTT. It encodes CASNPDRVTDTQYF.

The chain uses TRBV12-5 and TRBJ2-1; 10 bases fit TRBD1. V lost 6 bases and J lost 8; bases outside the gene matches: 7. CDR1 and CDR2 from the germline V gene are LGHNT and FRNRAP. The CDR3 contains 14 residues. In DNA, the CDR3 is TGTGCTAGTGGCCCGGGACAGGGGTCCTATGAGCAGTTCTTC. It codes for CASGPGQGSYEQFF.

The chain joins TRBV11-2 to TRBJ2-1; D uncertain. V lost 7 bases and J 8 bases, leaving 12 bases between the germline ends. CDR1 is SGHAT and CDR2 is FQNNGV in the germline V gene. The CDR3 is 12 amino acids. The CDR3 region is CASTPLVDEQFF. The CDR3 coding sequence is TGTGCCAGCACACCTCTCGTTGATGAGCAGTTCTTC. The variable domain in full, completed from reference TRBV11-2 and TRBJ2-1, reads EAGVAQSPRYKIIEKRQSVAFWCNPISGHATLYWYQQILGQGPKLLIQFQNNGVVDDSQLPKDRFSAERLKGVDSTLKIQPAKLEDSAVYLCASTPLVDEQFFGPGTRLTVL.